This section outlines one TCR beta chain sequence together with its context. These data are taken from a study of early T cells in non-severe SARS-CoV-2 infection. Study-level background: Unpaired chains resulted from sequencing bulk RNA of unsorted whole blood.

TCRdb reanalysed the 5' RACE reads using MiXCR and keeps one entry per CDR3 protein. The sample lists about 92,000 distinct CDR3 sequences; 16% were seen once. Germline-derived CDR1 and CDR2 are DFQATT and SNEGSKA (reference sequence). V shed 2 bases and J shed 4 bases, with 17 bases lying between them. There are 15 residues in the CDR3. Sequenced: whole blood. This sequence originates from an adult who was a healthcare worker with PCR-confirmed SARS-CoV-2 infection or an uninfected control (not recorded which). The genes are TRBV20-1 and TRBJ2-5, with a weak D call TRBD2 (6 bases). In nucleotides, the CDR3 is TGCAGTGCTAGACGGAGGGTCTTTCCCACAGAGACCCAGTACTTC. This codes for CSARRRVFPTETQYF.